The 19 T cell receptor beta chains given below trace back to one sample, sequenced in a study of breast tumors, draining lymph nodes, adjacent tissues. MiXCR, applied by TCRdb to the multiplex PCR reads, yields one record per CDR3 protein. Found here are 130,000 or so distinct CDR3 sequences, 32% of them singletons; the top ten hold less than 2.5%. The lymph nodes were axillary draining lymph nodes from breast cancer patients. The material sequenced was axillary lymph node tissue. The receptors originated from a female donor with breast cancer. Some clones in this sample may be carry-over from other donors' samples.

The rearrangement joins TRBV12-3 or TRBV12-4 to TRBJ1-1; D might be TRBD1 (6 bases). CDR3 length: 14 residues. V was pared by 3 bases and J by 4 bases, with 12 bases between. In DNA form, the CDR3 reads TGTGCCAGCAGTTTTCAGGGGATGACCACTGAAGCTTTCTTT. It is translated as CASSFQGMTTEAFF.

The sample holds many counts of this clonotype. The CDR3 region is CASSLGPGTDNYGYTF. Written as DNA, the CDR3 is TGTGCCAGCAGCTTAGGGCCCGGGACAGACAACTATGGCTACACCTTC. The chain combines TRBV7-9 with TRBJ1-2; 7 nucleotides line up with TRBD1. Germline CDR1 reads SEHNR; CDR2 reads FQNEAQ (reference sequence). The CDR3 runs to 16 residues. V trimming: 1 base; J trimming: 2 bases; junction bases outside the gene matches: 7.

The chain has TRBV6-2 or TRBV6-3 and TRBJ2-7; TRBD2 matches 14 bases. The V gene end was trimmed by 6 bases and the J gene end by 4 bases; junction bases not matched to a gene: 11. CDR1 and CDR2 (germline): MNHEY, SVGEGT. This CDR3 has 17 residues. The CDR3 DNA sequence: TGTGCCAGCAGCTTGACTAGCGGGGGGGCAGCCAAATACGAGCAGTACGTC. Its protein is CASSLTSGGAAKYEQYV.

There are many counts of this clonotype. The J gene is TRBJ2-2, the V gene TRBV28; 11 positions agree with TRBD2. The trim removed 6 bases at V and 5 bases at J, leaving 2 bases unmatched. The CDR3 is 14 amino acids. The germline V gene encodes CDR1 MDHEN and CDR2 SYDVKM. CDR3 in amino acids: CASRLAGGTGELFF. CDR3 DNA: TGTGCCAGCAGGCTAGCGGGGGGAACCGGGGAGCTGTTTTTT. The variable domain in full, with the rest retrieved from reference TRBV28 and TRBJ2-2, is DVKVTQSSRYLVKRTGEKVFLECVQDMDHENMFWYRQDPGLGLRLIYFSYDVKMKEKGDIPEGYSVSREKKERFSLILESASTNQTSMYLCASRLAGGTGELFFGEGSRLTVL.

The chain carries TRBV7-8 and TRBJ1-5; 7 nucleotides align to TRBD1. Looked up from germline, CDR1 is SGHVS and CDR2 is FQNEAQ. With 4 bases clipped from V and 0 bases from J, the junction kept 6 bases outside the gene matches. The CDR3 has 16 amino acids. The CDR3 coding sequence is TGTGCCAGCAGCTATCGACAGGGAAATAGCAATCAGCCCCAGCATTTT. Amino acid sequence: CASSYRQGNSNQPQHF.

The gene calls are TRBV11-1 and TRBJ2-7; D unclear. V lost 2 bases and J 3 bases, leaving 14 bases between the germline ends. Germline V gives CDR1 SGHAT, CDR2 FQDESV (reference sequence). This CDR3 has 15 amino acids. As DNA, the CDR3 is TGTGCCAGCAGCTTAAAGGTAGTGGTCCTCTACGAGCAGTACTTC. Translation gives CASSLKVVVLYEQYF.

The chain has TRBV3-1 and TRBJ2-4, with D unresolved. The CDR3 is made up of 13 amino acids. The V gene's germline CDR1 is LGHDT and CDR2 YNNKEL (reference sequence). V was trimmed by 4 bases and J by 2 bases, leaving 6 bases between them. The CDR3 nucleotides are TGTGCCAGCAGCCCTGATACCAAAAACATTCAGTACTTC. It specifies CASSPDTKNIQYF.

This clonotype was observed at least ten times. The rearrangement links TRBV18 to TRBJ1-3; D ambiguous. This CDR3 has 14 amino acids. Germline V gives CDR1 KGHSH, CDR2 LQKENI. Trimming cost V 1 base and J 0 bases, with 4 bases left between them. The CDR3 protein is CASSPQNSGNTIYF. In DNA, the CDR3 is TGTGCCAGCTCACCACAGAACTCTGGAAACACCATATATTTT.

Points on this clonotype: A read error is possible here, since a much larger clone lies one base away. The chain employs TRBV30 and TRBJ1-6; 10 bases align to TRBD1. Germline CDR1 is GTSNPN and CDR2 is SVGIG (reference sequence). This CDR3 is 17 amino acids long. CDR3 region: CAWGTGVYRPYNSLLHF. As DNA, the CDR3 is TGTGCCTGGGGGACAGGGGTTTATCGCCCCTATAATTCACTCCTCCACTTT.

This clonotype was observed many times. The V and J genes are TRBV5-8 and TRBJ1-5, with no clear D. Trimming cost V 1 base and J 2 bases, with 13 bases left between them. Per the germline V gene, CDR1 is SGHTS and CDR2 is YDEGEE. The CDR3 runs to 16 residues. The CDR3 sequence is CASSLLFPMGNQPQHF. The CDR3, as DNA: TGTGCCAGCAGCTTGTTGTTTCCTATGGGCAATCAGCCCCAGCATTTT. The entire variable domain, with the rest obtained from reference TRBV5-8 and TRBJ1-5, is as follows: EAGVTQSPTHLIKTRGQQATLRCSPISGHTSVYWYQQALGLGLQFLLWYDEGEERNRGNFPPRFSGRQFPNYSSELNVNALELEDSALYLCASSLLFPMGNQPQHFGDGTRLSIL.

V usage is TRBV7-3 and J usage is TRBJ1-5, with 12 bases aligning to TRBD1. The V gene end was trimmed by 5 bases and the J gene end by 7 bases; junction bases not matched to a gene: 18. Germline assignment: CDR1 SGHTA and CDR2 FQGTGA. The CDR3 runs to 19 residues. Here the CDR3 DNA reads TGTGCCAGCAGCCTACCGGGACAGGGGGCGGAAAATAGCAGCCAGCCCCAGCATTTT. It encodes CASSLPGQGAENSSQPQHF.

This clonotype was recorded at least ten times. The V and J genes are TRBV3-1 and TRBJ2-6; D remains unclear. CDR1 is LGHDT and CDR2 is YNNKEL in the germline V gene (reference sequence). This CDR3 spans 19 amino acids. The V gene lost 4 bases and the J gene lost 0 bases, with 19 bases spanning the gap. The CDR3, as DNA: TGTGCCAGCAGCCTTATACGGGCCAGATCAGCCTCTGGGGCCAACGTCCTGACTTTC. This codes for CASSLIRARSASGANVLTF.

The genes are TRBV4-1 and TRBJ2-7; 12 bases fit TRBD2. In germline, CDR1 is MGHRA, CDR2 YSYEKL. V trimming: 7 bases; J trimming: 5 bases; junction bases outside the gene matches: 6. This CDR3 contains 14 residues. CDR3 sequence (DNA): TGCGCCAGCAAACCGAGACTAGCGGGAGACGAGCAGTACTTC. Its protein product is CASKPRLAGDEQYF.

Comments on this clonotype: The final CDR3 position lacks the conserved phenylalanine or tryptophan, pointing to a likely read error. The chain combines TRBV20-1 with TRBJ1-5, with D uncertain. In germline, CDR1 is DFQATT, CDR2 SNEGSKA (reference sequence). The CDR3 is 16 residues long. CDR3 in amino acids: CSTRDLAEYSNQPQHL. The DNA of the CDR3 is TGCAGTACTAGAGATCTAGCAGAGTATAGCAATCAGCCCCAGCATCTT.

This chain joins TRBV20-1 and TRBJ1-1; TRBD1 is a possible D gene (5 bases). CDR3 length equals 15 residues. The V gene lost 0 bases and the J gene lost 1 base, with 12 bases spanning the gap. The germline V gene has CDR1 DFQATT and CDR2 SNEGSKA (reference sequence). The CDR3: CSARDWGKGNTEAFF. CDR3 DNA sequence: TGCAGTGCTAGAGATTGGGGGAAAGGGAACACTGAAGCTTTCTTT.

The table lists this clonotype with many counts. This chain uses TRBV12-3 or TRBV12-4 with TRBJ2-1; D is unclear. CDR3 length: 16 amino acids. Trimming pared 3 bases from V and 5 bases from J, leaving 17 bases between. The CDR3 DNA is TGTGCCAGCAGTTTTAGGGTGCGACACCACGACAATGAGCAGTTCTTC. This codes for CASSFRVRHHDNEQFF.

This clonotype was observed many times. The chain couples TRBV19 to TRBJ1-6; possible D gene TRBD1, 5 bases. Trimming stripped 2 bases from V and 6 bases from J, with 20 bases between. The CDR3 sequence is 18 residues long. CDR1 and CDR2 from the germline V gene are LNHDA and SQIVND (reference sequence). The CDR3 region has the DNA TGTGCCAGTAGTATAAACGGGCAGGGCGCCGCTACTAATTCACCCCTCCACTTT. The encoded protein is CASSINGQGAATNSPLHF.

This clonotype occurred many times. The CDR3 nucleotides read TGCAGTGCTAGAGATCGGATTTATGGAGAGACCCAGTACTTC. It translates to CSARDRIYGETQYF. The chain has TRBV20-1 and TRBJ2-5; D remains ambiguous. The CDR3 has 14 amino acids. Trimming left V 0 bases short and J 4 bases short, with 12 bases between. The V gene's germline CDR1 is DFQATT and CDR2 SNEGSKA (reference sequence).

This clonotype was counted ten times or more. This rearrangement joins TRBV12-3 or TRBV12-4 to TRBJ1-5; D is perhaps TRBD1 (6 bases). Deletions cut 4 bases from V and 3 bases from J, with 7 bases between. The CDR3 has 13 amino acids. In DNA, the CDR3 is TGTGCCAGCAGTTACAGGGACAATCAGCCCCAGCATTTT. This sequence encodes CASSYRDNQPQHF.